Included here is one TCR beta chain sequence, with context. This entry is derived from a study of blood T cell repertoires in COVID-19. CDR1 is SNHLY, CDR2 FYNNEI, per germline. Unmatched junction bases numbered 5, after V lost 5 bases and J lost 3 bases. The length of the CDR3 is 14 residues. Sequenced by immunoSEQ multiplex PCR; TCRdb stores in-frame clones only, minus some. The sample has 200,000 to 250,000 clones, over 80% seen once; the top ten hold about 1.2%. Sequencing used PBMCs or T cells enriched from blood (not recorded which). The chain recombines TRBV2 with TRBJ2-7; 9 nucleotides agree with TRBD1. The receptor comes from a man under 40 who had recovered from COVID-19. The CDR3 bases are TGTGCCAGCAGTCGGGACAGGGACCGCTACGAGCAGTACTTC. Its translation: CASSRDRDRYEQYF.